The rows below give T cell receptor beta chains drawn from one sample of a study of T cells in localized non-small cell lung cancer. Method: immunoSEQ multiplex PCR; TCRdb's copy keeps in-frame clones and lacks some. The table lists 39,000 or so clones, approximately 80% of them singletons. The specimen comprised PBMCs, sampled before any cancer treatment. Every receptor here comes from a man between 40 and 70 years old with stage II lung adenocarcinoma. Both conserved end residues are part of each CDR3. The D gene is left open where the match is weak. Size tells how often a clone was seen (once, few, many) or the class of an expanded clone, and some rows leave it out.

v_call	d_call	clone_size	j_call	cdr3_nt	cdr3_aa
TRBV6-5	-	-	TRBJ2-7	TGTGCCAGCAGCTCCGGAGAGACCTACGAGCAGTACTTC	CASSSGETYEQYF
TRBV5-1	-	-	TRBJ2-1	TGCGCCAGCAGCGCGGTCCGGCAAAATGAGCAGTTCTTC	CASSAVRQNEQFF
TRBV19	TRBD2	-	TRBJ2-3	TGTGCCAGTAGTCGGGGGGTTGATACGCAGTATTTT	CASSRGVDTQYF
TRBV6-5	TRBD1	-	TRBJ1-4	TGTGCCAGCAGTTATTCGGGACAGTCAAATGAAAAACTGTTTTTT	CASSYSGQSNEKLFF
TRBV18	-	-	TRBJ1-1	TGTGCCAGCTCACCACCGGCTAAGCCAGACACTGAAGCTTTCTTT	CASSPPAKPDTEAFF
TRBV18	TRBD1	-	TRBJ2-5	TGTGCCAGCTCACCACCGCTAGGACAGGGGTTGGAGACCCAGTACTTC	CASSPPLGQGLETQYF
TRBV7-9	-	-	TRBJ2-7	TGTGCCAGCAGCTTAGGGGGCAGCCGTATCTACGAGCAGTACTTC	CASSLGGSRIYEQYF
TRBV7-7	-	once	TRBJ2-5	TGTGCCAGCAGCTTAGCGGGATTCGGGAAAGAGACCCAGTACTTC	CASSLAGFGKETQYF
TRBV6-1	-	-	TRBJ2-7	TGTGCCAGCAGTGTACACCTCTACGAGCAGTACTTC	CASSVHLYEQYF
TRBV4-2	-	-	TRBJ2-1	TGTGCCAGCAGCCAAGATAGGGGACACGAGCAGTTCTTC	CASSQDRGHEQFF
TRBV7-2	TRBD1	few	TRBJ1-1	TGTGCCAGCAGTTCCCAACAGGGGGGCACTGAAGCTTTCTTT	CASSSQQGGTEAFF
TRBV15	-	-	TRBJ1-5	TGTGCCACCAGCAGAGACGAAAATCAGCCCCAGCATTTT	CATSRDENQPQHF
TRBV7-9	-	-	TRBJ2-3	TGTGCCAGCAGCTTAGTCACCTCCACAGATACGCAGTATTTT	CASSLVTSTDTQYF
TRBV4-3	-	-	TRBJ1-5	TGCGCCAGCAGCCAAGTCCTGGGCAATCAGCCCCAGCATTTT	CASSQVLGNQPQHF
TRBV9	TRBD1	-	TRBJ1-3	TGTGCCAGCAGCGTACACAGGGGATTCTCTGGAAACACCATATATTTT	CASSVHRGFSGNTIYF
TRBV30	-	-	TRBJ2-3	TGTGCCTGGAGTGTAAGCTGGCCCAAAGACATCGATACGCAGTATTTT	CAWSVSWPKDIDTQYF
TRBV7-2	-	-	TRBJ2-7	TGTGCCAGCGGCGAGCCGCATGGCTCCTACGAGCAGTACTTC	CASGEPHGSYEQYF
TRBV7-9	-	few	TRBJ2-2	TGTGCCAGCAGCCTAACCGACGGAAAGAACACCGGGGAGCTGTTTTTT	CASSLTDGKNTGELFF
TRBV19	TRBD1	-	TRBJ1-5	TGTGCCAGTAGTAAAACCAAACCGGGACAGGGGGACGGTAGCAATCAGCCCCAGCATTTT	CASSKTKPGQGDGSNQPQHF
TRBV6-1	-	-	TRBJ2-1	TGTGCCAGCAGTCGGGGTATAAACAATGAGCAGTTCTTC	CASSRGINNEQFF
TRBV5-1	-	-	TRBJ2-3	TGCGCCAGCAGCTTAACGCCAAAGACCCCCCCGGATACGCAGTATTTT	CASSLTPKTPPDTQYF
TRBV5-1	TRBD2	-	TRBJ2-5	TGCGCCAGCAGCTTCTCCGCGGGGGGGCGGCAAGAGACCCAGTACTTC	CASSFSAGGRQETQYF
TRBV11-2	-	-	TRBJ1-2	TGTGCCAGCAGCTTAGTGGTCGCGAGCTATGGCTACACCTTC	CASSLVVASYGYTF
TRBV2	-	-	TRBJ2-2	TGTGCCAGCAGCCGAGACGGGGGCGGGTACACCGGGGAGCTGTTTTTT	CASSRDGGGYTGELFF
TRBV5-1	TRBD1	few	TRBJ2-6	TGCGCCAGCAGCGGCCAACAGGGGGCTGGGGCCAACGTCCTGACTTTC	CASSGQQGAGANVLTF
TRBV18	-	-	TRBJ2-6	TGTGCCAGCTCACCACGAGCGGTCGGGGCCAACGTCCTGACTTTC	CASSPRAVGANVLTF
TRBV6-5	-	once	TRBJ2-7	TGTGCCAGCAGTTACTCGAAGCCGTGGCAGGGCTACGAGCAGTACTTC	CASSYSKPWQGYEQYF
TRBV13	TRBD1	-	TRBJ1-1	TGTGCCAGCAGCTTCGACAGGGGGCAGAACACTGAAGCTTTCTTT	CASSFDRGQNTEAFF
TRBV4-1	TRBD1	-	TRBJ1-2	TGCGCCAGCAGCCAAGAATGGGGACAGGGACGCTATGGCTACACCTTC	CASSQEWGQGRYGYTF
TRBV27	-	-	TRBJ2-1	TGTGCCAGCAGTCAGACAGGAAGCCTTAATGAGCAGTTCTTC	CASSQTGSLNEQFF
TRBV10-3	TRBD2	-	TRBJ2-1	TGTGCCATCAGTGAGTCCACTAGCGGAACATACAATGAGCAGTTCTTC	CAISESTSGTYNEQFF
TRBV11-2	-	once	TRBJ2-2	TGTGCCAGCAGCCCACGACAGGGGGAGCTGTTTTTT	CASSPRQGELFF
TRBV5-1	-	-	TRBJ2-1	TGCGCCAGCAGCTTCGGAGGAGGGAATGAGCAGTTCTTC	CASSFGGGNEQFF
TRBV6-5	-	-	TRBJ1-2	TGTGCCAGCAGTTACGTGGGGGGAGGCTACACCTTC	CASSYVGGGYTF
TRBV7-2	TRBD2	-	TRBJ2-2	TGTGCCAGCAGGTCGGGACTAGCGGGTTCCGGGGAGCTGTTTTTT	CASRSGLAGSGELFF
TRBV7-2	TRBD1	-	TRBJ2-7	TGTGCCAGCAGCTTAGCACAGGGGGCTGGTTACGAGCAGTACTTC	CASSLAQGAGYEQYF
TRBV15	-	-	TRBJ2-5	TGTGCCACCAGTCCTTTATCACCCGGGGGCGCAGAGACCCAGTACTTC	CATSPLSPGGAETQYF
TRBV7-8	TRBD1	few	TRBJ2-7	TGTGCCAGCAGCTTAGGGGAGACACAGGGGAAAGTGTACGAGCAGTACTTC	CASSLGETQGKVYEQYF
TRBV5-5	-	-	TRBJ1-4	TGTGCCAGCAACCCTGCGACAAATACTAATGAAAAACTGTTTTTT	CASNPATNTNEKLFF
TRBV14	-	once	TRBJ2-3	TGTGCCAGCAGCCGAAGATCTGCGACACGGGGAATTGCAGATACGCAGTATTTT	CASSRRSATRGIADTQYF
TRBV5-6	-	once	TRBJ1-1	TGTGCCAGCAGCTCGCCATCGGATCTGAACACTGAAGCTTTCTTT	CASSSPSDLNTEAFF
TRBV29-1	-	-	TRBJ2-5	TGCAGCGTTGAAAACTTGGACAGCCTCCAAGAGACCCAGTACTTC	CSVENLDSLQETQYF
TRBV11-2	-	few	TRBJ2-1	TGTGCCAGCAGCTCGCCCCGACTAGTTTTCAATGAGCAGTTCTTC	CASSSPRLVFNEQFF
TRBV7-6	-	once	TRBJ1-4	TGTGCCAGCGGGGGGGATGAAAAACTGTTTTTT	CASGGDEKLFF
TRBV27	TRBD2	-	TRBJ2-7	TGTGCCAGCAGTTTACGTAGCGGGGGTCTTTGGGAGCAGTACTTC	CASSLRSGGLWEQYF
TRBV5-1	-	-	TRBJ1-4	TGCGCCAGCAGCTGGGACCTCAGGGGTGAAAAACTGTTTTTT	CASSWDLRGEKLFF
TRBV4-3	-	-	TRBJ2-7	TGCGCCAGCAGCCAAGAGGGGAGTGCCCGCTACGAGCAGTACTTC	CASSQEGSARYEQYF
TRBV29-1	-	-	TRBJ1-1	TGCGGGTGTGGGGTGTTGAACACTGAAGCTTTCTTT	CGCGVLNTEAFF
TRBV4-2	-	-	TRBJ2-7	TGTGCCAGCAGCCAAGAAAGAGGGGACGGCTCCTACGAGCAGTACTTC	CASSQERGDGSYEQYF
TRBV6-1	-	-	TRBJ2-7	TGTGCCAGCAGCGGAGGGCAGGACTACGAGCAGTACTTC	CASSGGQDYEQYF
TRBV6-5	-	-	TRBJ1-2	TGTGCCAGCAGTTACTCAGGGGCCAATGGCTACACCTTC	CASSYSGANGYTF
TRBV2	-	-	TRBJ2-7	TGTGCCAGCAGTGAAACCAGGAGCTCCTACGAGCAGTACTTC	CASSETRSSYEQYF
TRBV30	-	-	TRBJ1-2	TGTGCCTGGAGTGATTCGGGGTCTGCTCGTGGCTACACCTTC	CAWSDSGSARGYTF
TRBV6-1	-	-	TRBJ1-1	TGTGCCAGCAGTGAGGGCCCCAGTGAAGCTTTCTTT	CASSEGPSEAFF